This is a list of T cell receptor beta chains from one sample in a study of monozygotic twins with inflammatory bowel disease. From the 5' RACE reads, TCRdb lists one entry per CDR3 protein and no DNA. The sample table includes about 130,000 distinct CDR3 sequences. What was sequenced was blood. The receptors were sampled from a human donor with ulcerative colitis or Crohn's disease, or a healthy co-twin of an affected twin (not recorded which). Both conserved end residues are part of each CDR3.

J	V	CDR3
TRBJ1-6	TRBV5-8	CASSFGTASDHLGSPLHF
TRBJ2-1	TRBV11-2	CASSLETGIQEQFF
TRBJ2-2	TRBV24-1	CATSPGTGRTGELFF
TRBJ1-6	TRBV4-3	CASSQGTALHNSPLHF
TRBJ2-1	TRBV15	CATSLPGLGHNEQFF
TRBJ2-1	TRBV7-3	CASSPLWRDYNEQFF
TRBJ1-1	TRBV3-1	CASSQRGTGVANTEAFF
TRBJ2-7	TRBV7-8	CASSLVHSSYEQYF
TRBJ2-7	TRBV7-3	CASSSTFVATLNF
TRBJ1-1	TRBV20-1	CKPGHLNTEAFF
TRBJ2-1	TRBV10-3	CAIKRQGAFTYNEQFF
TRBJ2-3	TRBV7-3	CASSRARYDTQYF
TRBJ2-1	TRBV4-3	CASSQDPSINEQFF
TRBJ1-5	TRBV30	CAWSIRTGEGNQPQHF
TRBJ1-4	TRBV4-1	CASSQRVTNEKLFF
TRBJ2-1	TRBV28	CASTLGQLFNEQFF
TRBJ2-3	TRBV7-2	CASSLLAGQSRDTQYF
TRBJ2-5	TRBV27	CASSLYRGAETQYF
TRBJ2-2	TRBV20-1	CSARLTRKISNTGELFF
TRBJ2-2	TRBV7-2	CASSPLQGNTGELFF
TRBJ1-1	TRBV29-1	CSVDGDRNTEAFF
TRBJ2-1	TRBV6-5	CASSYSSQGAYNEQFF
TRBJ2-3	TRBV9	CASSVSGQPDTQYF
TRBJ1-2	TRBV28	CASSSSVLYGYTF
TRBJ1-1	TRBV5-1	CASSPSIMNTEAFF
TRBJ1-1	TRBV20-1	CSASDRGKWDTEAFF
TRBJ1-2	TRBV24-1	CATSDTATGWRGYTF
TRBJ2-7	TRBV27	CASISGQYEQYF
TRBJ1-1	TRBV29-1	CSVAGKMNTEAFF
TRBJ2-2	TRBV10-3	CASGGQGVTGELFF
TRBJ2-7	TRBV10-3	CAISEFPKQGYEQYF
TRBJ1-4	TRBV12-3/TRBV12-4	CASSPTGVINEKLFF
TRBJ1-2	TRBV29-1	CSVLTGGSNYGYTF
TRBJ2-1	TRBV6-5	CASSNILAGEFNEQFF
TRBJ2-1	TRBV5-1	CASSLGGSNEQFF
TRBJ2-1	TRBV20-1	CSAGRAGGSLGGYNEQFF
TRBJ1-2	TRBV7-8	CASSGTGLTIDYGYTF
TRBJ2-1	TRBV7-8	CASSLMIAGASNEQFF
TRBJ2-3	TRBV25-1	CASSESRDTSTDTQYF
TRBJ1-6	TRBV10-3	CAIRPTADNSPLHF
TRBJ2-1	TRBV15	CAARPTGPYNEQFF
TRBJ1-2	TRBV6-1	CASSESRHLNYGYTF
TRBJ2-1	TRBV27	CASCSGRGNEQFF
TRBJ2-5	TRBV5-1	CASSKGPDRYQETQYF
TRBJ2-5	TRBV28	CASRRLYQETQYF
TRBJ1-1	TRBV7-9	CASRAPQGSATEAFF
TRBJ2-6	TRBV10-3	CAISESLEFSGANVLTF
TRBJ1-2	TRBV6-5	CASSYGGGGSNYGYTF
TRBJ2-5	TRBV7-3	CASRKTGTTETQYF